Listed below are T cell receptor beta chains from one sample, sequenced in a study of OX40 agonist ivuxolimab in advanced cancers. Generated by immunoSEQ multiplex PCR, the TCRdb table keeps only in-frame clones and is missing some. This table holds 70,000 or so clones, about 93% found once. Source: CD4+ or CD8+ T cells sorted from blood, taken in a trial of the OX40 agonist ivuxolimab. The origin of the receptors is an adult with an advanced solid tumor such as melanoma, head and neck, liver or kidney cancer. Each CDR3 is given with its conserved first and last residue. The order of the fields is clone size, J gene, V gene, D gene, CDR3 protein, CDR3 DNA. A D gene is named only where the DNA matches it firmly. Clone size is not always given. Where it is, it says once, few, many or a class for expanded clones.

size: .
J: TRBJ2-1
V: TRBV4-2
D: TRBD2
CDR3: CASNPTSGGAHEQFF
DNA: TGTGCCAGCAACCCGACTAGCGGGGGGGCCCATGAGCAGTTCTTC

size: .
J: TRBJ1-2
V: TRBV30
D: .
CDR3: CAQKNTGDYGYTF
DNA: TGTGCCCAAAAGAACACGGGGGACTATGGCTACACCTTC

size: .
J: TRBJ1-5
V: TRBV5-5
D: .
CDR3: CASSLNTLGPQHF
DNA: TGTGCCAGCAGCCTGAACACCCTGGGGCCCCAGCATTTT

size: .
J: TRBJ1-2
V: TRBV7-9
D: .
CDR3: CASSVTSRAGEGGYTF
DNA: TGTGCCAGCAGCGTAACATCGCGGGCAGGGGAGGGTGGCTACACCTTC

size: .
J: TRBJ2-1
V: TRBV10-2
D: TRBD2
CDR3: CASTSLAGLNEQFF
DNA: TGCGCCAGCACGAGTTTAGCGGGGCTCAATGAGCAGTTCTTC

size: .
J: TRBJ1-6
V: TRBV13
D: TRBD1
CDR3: CASSSGQGNSPLHF
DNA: TGTGCCAGCAGCTCCGGACAGGGGAATTCACCCCTCCACTTT

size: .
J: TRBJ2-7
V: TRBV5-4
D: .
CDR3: CASSSKTENPYEQYF
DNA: TGTGCCAGCAGCTCTAAAACGGAGAATCCCTACGAGCAGTACTTC

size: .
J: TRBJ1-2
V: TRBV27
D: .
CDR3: CASSPLSAGRGYTF
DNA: TGTGCCAGCAGTCCCCTCTCGGCAGGGCGAGGCTACACCTTC

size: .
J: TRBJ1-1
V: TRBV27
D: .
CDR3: CASSLEGGDTEAFF
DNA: TGTGCCAGCAGTTTGGAGGGGGGGGACACTGAAGCTTTCTTT

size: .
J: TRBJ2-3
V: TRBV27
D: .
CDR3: CASTTLREPASTDTQYF
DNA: TGTGCCAGCACTACCCTACGAGAGCCTGCTAGCACAGATACGCAGTATTTT

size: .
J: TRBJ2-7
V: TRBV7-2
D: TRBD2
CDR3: CASQSGSEQYF
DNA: TGTGCCAGCCAAAGCGGGAGCGAGCAGTACTTC

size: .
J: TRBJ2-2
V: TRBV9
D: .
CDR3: CASSVADDTGELFF
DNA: TGTGCCAGCAGCGTAGCGGACGACACCGGGGAGCTGTTTTTT

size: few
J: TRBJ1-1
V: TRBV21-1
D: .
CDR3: CASSSRDRWLRRAFF
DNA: TGTGCCAGCAGCTCGAGGGACAGGTGGCTACGGAGAGCTTTCTTT

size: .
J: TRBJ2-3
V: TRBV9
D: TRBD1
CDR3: CASSGAGGPHTQYF
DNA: TGTGCCAGCAGCGGGGCAGGGGGCCCGCATACGCAGTATTTT

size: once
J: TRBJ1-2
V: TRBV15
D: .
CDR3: CATSWNYGYTF
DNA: TGTGCCACCAGCTGGAACTATGGCTACACCTTC

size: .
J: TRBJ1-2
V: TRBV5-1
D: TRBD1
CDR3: CASTGQGHYGYTF
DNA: TGCGCCAGCACGGGACAGGGGCACTATGGCTACACCTTC

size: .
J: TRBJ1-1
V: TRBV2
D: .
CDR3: CASRPGRNTEAFF
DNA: TGTGCCAGCAGGCCCGGCCGGAACACTGAAGCTTTCTTT

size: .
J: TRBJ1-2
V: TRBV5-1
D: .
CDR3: CASSLGGVFNYGYTF
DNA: TGCGCCAGCAGCTTGGGGGGAGTCTTTAACTATGGCTACACCTTC

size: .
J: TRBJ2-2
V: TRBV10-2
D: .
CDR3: CASRDTGELFF
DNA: TGCGCCAGCAGGGACACCGGGGAGCTGTTTTTT

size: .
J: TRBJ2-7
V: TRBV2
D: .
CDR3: CASSATASYEQYF
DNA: TGTGCCAGCAGTGCGACAGCCTCCTACGAGCAGTACTTC

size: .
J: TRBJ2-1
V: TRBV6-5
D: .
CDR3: CASSYSEGAWRFF
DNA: TGTGCCAGCAGTTACTCGGAAGGGGCTTGGCGGTTCTTC

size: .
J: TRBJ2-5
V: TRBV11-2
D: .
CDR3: CASSSEREGPLQETQYF
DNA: TGTGCCAGCAGCTCCGAACGTGAGGGCCCACTCCAAGAGACCCAGTACTTC